Reported below is one T cell receptor beta chain. The sample is drawn from a study of sequential checkpoint blockade in melanoma. Study context: Arm A got nivolumab then ipilimumab; arm B the reverse, 1:1. Both treatment sequences were followed by maintenance nivolumab.

Only in-frame clones appear in the TCRdb table, and some are missing; sequencing was by immunoSEQ multiplex PCR. The sample contains 35,000 to 45,000 clones, approximately 85% of which appear only once. The CDR3 loop spans 14 amino acids. Germline loops: CDR1 SGDLS, CDR2 YYNGEE. Trimming stripped 4 bases from V and 5 bases from J, with 15 bases between. Indicated treatment: randomized to nivolumab then ipilimumab (arm A) or the reverse (arm B). Patients had received no earlier DNA-damaging chemotherapy. Sorted cells were live CD3+CD8+, lacking CD19 and CD56, from PBMCs. The chain links TRBV9 to TRBJ1-2, with TRBD1 as a possible D gene (5 bases). The receptor comes from a human donor with melanoma. The sample consisted of CD8+ T cells sorted from blood (inferred from file names), taken from a patient given nivolumab and ipilimumab in sequence. The CDR3 region has the DNA TGTGCCAGCAGCCAGAATTGGGGCGGTTATGGCTACACCTTC. It yields the protein CASSQNWGGYGYTF.